These 30 T cell receptor beta chains share one sample of origin, sequenced in a study of CD8+ T cells in alopecia areata. The treatment here: oral pan-JAK inhibitor, 5-10 mg twice daily. Following RNA extraction, reverse transcription yielded cDNA that acted as the sequencing template. Method: immunoSEQ multiplex PCR; TCRdb's copy keeps in-frame clones and lacks some. The sample holds some 180,000 clones, around half seen once. The specimen comprised CD8+ T cells sorted from blood, sampled at week 24, from a patient treated with tofacitinib. The receptors here all came from a human donor with alopecia areata.

The gene calls are TRBV7-2 and TRBJ2-7; the match to TRBD1 covers 8 bases. This CDR3 has 13 residues. Germline V gene sequence: CDR1 SGHTA, CDR2 FQGNSA. V lost 5 bases and J lost 5; bases outside the gene matches: 5. The CDR3 reads CASSPDRGNEQYF. DNA for the CDR3: TGTGCCAGCAGCCCTGACAGGGGAAACGAGCAGTACTTC.

The gene calls are TRBV29-1 and TRBJ2-7; the D is unclear. The V gene lost 2 bases and the J gene lost 3 bases, with 5 bases spanning the gap. This CDR3 has 11 amino acids. CDR1 and CDR2 from the germline V gene are SQVTM and ANQGSEA. The CDR3 region has the DNA TGCAGCGTTGAACAGGACTACGAGCAGTACTTC. Translation gives CSVEQDYEQYF.

V usage is TRBV6-5 and J usage is TRBJ2-2; 10 bases fit TRBD1. In germline, CDR1 is MNHEY, CDR2 SVGAGI. The junction had 6 bases not matched to a gene; V was cut back by 7 bases and J by 7 bases. There are 14 residues in the CDR3. The chain's CDR3 is CASNTGQGGGELFF. Written as DNA, the CDR3 is TGTGCCAGCAACACCGGACAGGGGGGCGGGGAGCTGTTTTTT.

The V call is TRBV30, the J call TRBJ1-2; D is possibly TRBD1 (6 bases). This CDR3 has 16 amino acids. V was shortened by 1 base and J by 7 bases, with 22 bases between the two germline ends. Germline assignment: CDR1 GTSNPN and CDR2 SVGIG (reference sequence). CDR3 sequence (DNA): TGTGCCTGGAGTGCCAGCCCGATGGGGGGCACGGGTGGCTACACCTTC. It codes for CAWSASPMGGTGGYTF.

This clone turned up a few times. CDR3 nucleotides: TGTGCCAGCAGCTTATCTTGGGGCGCAGATACGCAGTATTTT. This codes for CASSLSWGADTQYF. This sequence joins TRBV11-2 and TRBJ2-3; D possibly corresponds to TRBD1 (5 bases). CDR1 SGHAT and CDR2 FQNNGV come from the germline V gene. The CDR3 totals 14 residues. The germline V and J ends were trimmed by 2 bases and 4 bases, with 10 bases remaining between them.

CDR3 DNA sequence: TGTGCCAGTAGCTATACAACCGGGACAGAGGAAGAGACCCAGTACTTC. Protein product: CASSYTTGTEEETQYF. The chain has TRBV19 and TRBJ2-5, with 7 bases fitting TRBD1. The ends lost 6 bases at V and 3 bases at J; junction bases unmatched: 13. This CDR3 region has 16 residues. Germline V gene sequence: CDR1 LNHDA, CDR2 SQIVND (reference sequence).

The sample holds one count of this clone. This chain uses TRBV11-2 with TRBJ1-4, with 8 bases aligning to TRBD1. The germline V gene has CDR1 SGHAT and CDR2 FQNNGV. The CDR3 runs 14 residues. J gave up 7 bases and V 4 bases, and 5 bases lay outside the gene matches. In DNA form, the CDR3 reads TGTGCCAGCAGCTCCGGGACAGGCACTGAAAAACTGTTTTTT. This encodes CASSSGTGTEKLFF. The full variable domain, completed using reference TRBV11-2 and TRBJ1-4, is EAGVAQSPRYKIIEKRQSVAFWCNPISGHATLYWYQQILGQGPKLLIQFQNNGVVDDSQLPKDRFSAERLKGVDSTLKIQPAKLEDSAVYLCASSSGTGTEKLFFGSGTQLSVL.

V is TRBV29-1 and J is TRBJ1-4, with D unclear. Germline CDR1 reads SQVTM; CDR2 reads ANQGSEA. Trimming took off 6 bases at V and 4 bases at J, with 15 bases between the two ends. CDR3 size: 14 residues. The DNA for the CDR3 is TGCAGCGTGGGTACGTCAGACGATAATGAAAAACTGTTTTTT. Its protein is CSVGTSDDNEKLFF. Full variable domain (rest looked up from reference TRBV29-1 and TRBJ1-4): SAVISQKPSRDICQRGTSLTIQCQVDSQVTMMFWYRQQPGQSLTLIATANQGSEATYESGFVIDKFPISRPNLTFSTLTVSNMSPEDSSIYLCSVGTSDDNEKLFFGSGTQLSVL.

This clone came up once. The chain employs TRBV7-2 and TRBJ2-1; 8 nucleotides agree with TRBD1. The CDR3 contains 16 residues. In germline, CDR1 is SGHTA, CDR2 FQGNSA. Unmatched junction bases numbered 5, after V lost 1 base and J lost 3 bases. The CDR3 DNA follows: TGTGCCAGCAGCTTAGAAGGGACAGGAAACTACAATGAGCAGTTCTTC. The encoded protein is CASSLEGTGNYNEQFF.

This rearrangement joins TRBV7-8 to TRBJ1-1; 9 bases are a match to TRBD1. Germline CDR1 reads SGHVS; CDR2 reads FQNEAQ. The ends lost 4 bases at V and 3 bases at J; junction bases unmatched: 6. CDR3 size: 15 residues. The CDR3 here is CASSSSGTGYTEAFF. DNA for the CDR3: TGTGCCAGCAGCTCGTCCGGGACAGGGTACACTGAAGCTTTCTTT.

This clone has just a few counts. This chain uses TRBV30 with TRBJ2-3; 9 bases are shared with TRBD1. The V and J ends lost 4 bases and 3 bases, in that order; junction bases with no gene match: 2. This CDR3 spans 13 amino acids. CDR1 GTSNPN and CDR2 SVGIG come from the germline V gene (reference sequence). CDR3 nucleotides: TGTGCCTGGAACAGGGGGCGTACAGATACGCAGTATTTT. Its protein is CAWNRGRTDTQYF.

This rearrangement joins TRBV5-1 to TRBJ1-5; D remains unclear. Germline assignment: CDR1 SGHRS and CDR2 YFSETQ. This CDR3 is built from 13 residues. The V gene lost 4 bases and the J gene lost 6 bases, with 11 bases spanning the gap. CDR3 protein: CASSQTPSQPQHF. DNA for the CDR3: TGCGCCAGCAGCCAAACCCCCAGTCAGCCCCAGCATTTT.

The rearrangement uses TRBV29-1 and TRBJ1-2; 9 nucleotides match TRBD1. The germline V gene has CDR1 SQVTM and CDR2 ANQGSEA. CDR3 length: 13 residues. The V and J ends lost 1 base and 7 bases, in that order; junction bases with no gene match: 4. The CDR3 DNA is TGCAGCGTTGAAGCCGGACAGGGGATTGGCTACACCTTC. Residues: CSVEAGQGIGYTF.

The V call is TRBV5-1, the J call TRBJ2-7; unclear D gene. There are 14 residues in the CDR3. Per the germline V gene, CDR1 is SGHRS and CDR2 is YFSETQ. Trimming stripped 4 bases from V and 2 bases from J, with 13 bases between. CDR3 nucleotides: TGCGCCAGCAGCCCGCGCCCGCTCACCTACGAGCAGTACTTC. As protein: CASSPRPLTYEQYF.

Only a few counts were recorded for this clone. The V call is TRBV5-1, the J call TRBJ2-7; 9 nucleotides line up with TRBD1. Unmatched junction bases numbered 5, after V lost 4 bases and J lost 3 bases. Germline values: CDR1 SGHRS, CDR2 YFSETQ. This CDR3 spans 14 amino acids. In DNA form, the CDR3 reads TGCGCCAGCAGCCCGACAGGGGGTAACTACGAGCAGTACTTC. Translating it yields CASSPTGGNYEQYF.

The chain is built from TRBV5-1 and TRBJ1-1; D is perhaps TRBD1 (6 bases). This CDR3 is built from 15 residues. The germline CDR1 and CDR2 sequences are SGHRS and YFSETQ. The V and J ends lost 0 bases and 0 bases respectively, with 9 bases between them. In DNA, the CDR3 is TGCGCCAGCAGCTTGGAACAGGGAATGAACACTGAAGCTTTCTTT. This encodes CASSLEQGMNTEAFF. The variable domain in full, with the rest retrieved from reference TRBV5-1 and TRBJ1-1, is KAGVTQTPRYLIKTRGQQVTLSCSPISGHRSVSWYQQTPGQGLQFLFEYFSETQRNKGNFPGRFSGRQFSNSRSEMNVSTLELGDSALYLCASSLEQGMNTEAFFGQGTRLTVV.

The rearrangement links TRBV2 to TRBJ2-3; D gene uncertain. In germline, CDR1 is SNHLY, CDR2 FYNNEI. The V and J ends lost 6 bases and 2 bases respectively, with 15 bases between them. There are 15 residues in the CDR3. CDR3 nucleotide sequence: TGTGCCAGCAGGTCGACATCGTGGGACACAGATACGCAGTATTTT. Its translation is CASRSTSWDTDTQYF.

V usage is TRBV14 and J usage is TRBJ2-1; 8 bases are a match to TRBD1. The germline V gene encodes CDR1 SGHDN and CDR2 FVKESK. The CDR3 has 15 amino acids. J was trimmed by 7 bases and V by 5 bases; bases with no gene match: 10. Here the CDR3 DNA reads TGTGCCAGCAGCGACCTTGGGACAGGAGAGAATGAGCAGTTCTTC. It is translated as CASSDLGTGENEQFF.

The V call is TRBV4-3, the J call TRBJ1-3; D is ambiguous. Germline V lookup: CDR1 LGHNA, CDR2 YSLEER. CDR3 length: 14 residues. V dropped 5 bases and J dropped 0 bases, with 8 bases sitting between them. For the CDR3, the DNA is TGCGCCAGCAGCGCGACTGACTCTGGAAACACCATATATTTT. It codes for CASSATDSGNTIYF.

This clone was seen once. The V gene is TRBV5-6, the J gene TRBJ2-7; 7 nucleotides agree with TRBD1. With V trimmed by 4 bases and J by 3 bases, 7 bases remained unmatched. Germline CDR1 SGHDT, CDR2 YYEEEE. The CDR3 spans 14 residues. In DNA, the CDR3 is TGTGCCAGCAGCCCTGGGACAGTCCACTACGAGCAGTACTTC. It specifies CASSPGTVHYEQYF.

The chain has TRBV6-5 and TRBJ2-7; no clear D gene. This CDR3 comprises 11 residues. Trimming pared 3 bases from V and 5 bases from J, leaving 5 bases between. In germline, CDR1 is MNHEY, CDR2 SVGAGI. As DNA, the CDR3 is TGTGCCAGCAGTTATTCCGACGAGCAGTACTTC. Its protein is CASSYSDEQYF.

The chain combines TRBV30 with TRBJ2-7, with a possible D match to TRBD1 (6 bases). From germline, CDR1 is GTSNPN and CDR2 SVGIG (reference sequence). The V end was cut by 3 bases, the J end by 7 bases, with 16 bases between. The CDR3 runs to 13 residues. CDR3 in amino acids: CAWRETGQGEQYF. For the CDR3, the DNA is TGTGCCTGGAGAGAGACAGGCCAGGGGGAGCAGTACTTC. The full variable domain, in which reference TRBV30 and TRBJ2-7 provide the parts outside the CDR3, is SQTIHQWPATLVQPVGSPLSLECTVEGTSNPNLYWYRQAAGRGLQLLFYSVGIGQISSEVPQNLSASRPQDRQFILSSKKLLLSDSGFYLCAWRETGQGEQYFGPGTRLTVT.

V usage is TRBV27 and J usage is TRBJ2-7; 8 bases are shared with TRBD1. V shed 4 bases and J 0 bases; nucleotides not matched to a gene: 2. The CDR3 spans 14 residues. Germline CDR1 reads MNHEY; CDR2 reads SMNVEV (reference sequence). In nucleotides, the CDR3 is TGTGCCAGCAGTTGGGACAGGAGCTCCTACGAGCAGTACTTC. Encoded protein: CASSWDRSSYEQYF.

The chain joins TRBV9 to TRBJ2-3, with 7 positions matching TRBD2. Trimming took 0 bases from V and 6 from J; bases not matched to a gene: 4. Germline loops: CDR1 SGDLS, CDR2 YYNGEE. The CDR3 sequence is 14 residues long. CDR3 region: CASSVGGRADTQYF. The DNA for the CDR3 is TGTGCCAGCAGCGTAGGGGGGAGGGCCGATACGCAGTATTTT.

The rearrangement joins TRBV2 to TRBJ1-5; 7 bases fit TRBD1. Trimming at V came to 4 bases and at J to 3 bases, leaving 15 bases not matched to a gene. This CDR3 is built from 18 residues. Germline V gene data show CDR1 as SNHLY and CDR2 as FYNNEI. CDR3 in amino acids: CASSGPNPRDRDNQPQHF. Here the CDR3 DNA reads TGTGCCAGCAGTGGCCCCAATCCCAGGGACAGAGACAATCAGCCCCAGCATTTT.

This clone was counted once. This chain uses TRBV28 with TRBJ2-7; perhaps TRBD1 as D (5 bases). With 6 bases removed from V and 4 bases from J, the gap between germline ends came to 10 bases. The CDR3 consists of 12 residues. Germline assignment: CDR1 MDHEN and CDR2 SYDVKM. The CDR3 DNA reads TGTGCCAGCAGGGACGACAGATACGAGCAGTACTTC. Translation: CASRDDRYEQYF.

The genes are TRBV19 and TRBJ1-1, with D unresolved. CDR1 and CDR2 (germline): LNHDA, SQIVND (reference sequence). This CDR3 is built from 12 residues. Trimming pared 6 bases from V and 5 bases from J, leaving 10 bases between. CDR3: CASRGRGTEAFF. The CDR3 nucleotides are TGTGCCAGTAGAGGGAGAGGGACTGAAGCTTTCTTT.

On this clone itself: Other DNA sequences in this sample translate to the same CDR3. The chain recombines TRBV2 with TRBJ2-7; D remains unclear. Per the germline V gene, CDR1 is SNHLY and CDR2 is FYNNEI. Trimming removed 8 bases at V and 2 bases at J, with 4 bases between. The CDR3 sequence is 10 residues long. Here the CDR3 reads CASATYEQYF. CDR3 DNA sequence: TGTGCCAGCGCGACCTACGAGCAGTACTTC.

This clone has only a few counts. The chain has TRBV29-1 and TRBJ2-5; the D gene is possibly TRBD2 (6 bases). The CDR3 is 14 amino acids. The germline V and J ends were trimmed by 3 bases and 5 bases, with 16 bases remaining between them. Germline V gene sequence: CDR1 SQVTM, CDR2 ANQGSEA. CDR3 DNA sequence: TGCAGCGTTGAGGTAGTCGGGGCGGGGGAGACCCAGTACTTC. It specifies CSVEVVGAGETQYF.

The gene calls are TRBV7-3 and TRBJ1-1; D not certain. This CDR3 has 13 amino acids. V was pared by 3 bases and J by 4 bases, with 9 bases between. The germline gives CDR1 SGHTA, CDR2 FQGTGA. As DNA, the CDR3 is TGTGCCAGCAGCTTGAGCGATTCCACTGAAGCTTTCTTT. Translating gives CASSLSDSTEAFF.